Listed below are T cell receptor beta chains from one sample, sequenced in a study of cytomegalovirus exposure and HLA in healthy donors. Method: immunoSEQ multiplex PCR; TCRdb's copy keeps in-frame clones and lacks some. The sample has 220,000 or so clones, approximately 83% seen once. The specimen was PBMCs. The receptors stem from a woman younger than 45 in good health and CMV-seropositive. Each CDR3 is given without its conserved first and last residue.

V	J	CDR3
TRBV30	TRBJ2-6	ASSAGQGWANVLT
TRBV27	TRBJ1-5	ASSSKQGTNQPQH
TRBV30	TRBJ1-1	AWSKGWRTEAF
TRBV10-3	TRBJ1-2	AISESGTGYFSVNYGYT
TRBV27	TRBJ2-1	ASGKYGTPYNEQF
TRBV29-1	TRBJ2-7	SVVGTSVSYEQY
TRBV6-1	TRBJ2-7	ASNRGREMNEQY
TRBV29-1	TRBJ1-2	SVEIRDGYT
TRBV6-5	TRBJ2-1	ASSYSTGRYNEQF
TRBV9	TRBJ2-1	ASSVLGSFHNEQF
TRBV18	TRBJ2-1	ASSGQGTFRNEQF
TRBV16	TRBJ1-2	ASSQLLAGLNGYT
TRBV27	TRBJ1-5	ASSLRTDQPQH
TRBV11-3	TRBJ2-5	ASRPLSRELGGTQY
TRBV27	TRBJ2-7	ASSFAASVY
TRBV9	TRBJ1-3	ASSVKGGSGNTIY
TRBV2	TRBJ2-7	ASSEPRTDHSYEQY
TRBV15	TRBJ1-4	ATSRDGSGEEKLF
TRBV5-1	TRBJ1-1	ASNPLGGANTEAF
TRBV19	TRBJ1-1	ASSKNRGDTEAF
TRBV10-3	TRBJ2-7	AIKPGTDTFNKQY
TRBV2	TRBJ2-3	ASSVGAGGNTQY
TRBV11-2	TRBJ2-1	ASSLASGYYNEQF
TRBV30	TRBJ1-1	AWIADTEAF
TRBV9	TRBJ1-1	ASSVGDRGYTEAF
TRBV27	TRBJ2-5	ASSFLLAGGPGTQY
TRBV29-1	TRBJ2-1	SVPGLAGNEQF
TRBV30	TRBJ1-1	AWKRQGASEAF
TRBV7-8	TRBJ1-5	ASSLRPDYSNQPQH
TRBV7-9	TRBJ1-2	ASSLGAGDDT
TRBV25-1	TRBJ2-2	ASKGAVRGGELF
TRBV6-5	TRBJ1-2	ASSYSRIGGYT